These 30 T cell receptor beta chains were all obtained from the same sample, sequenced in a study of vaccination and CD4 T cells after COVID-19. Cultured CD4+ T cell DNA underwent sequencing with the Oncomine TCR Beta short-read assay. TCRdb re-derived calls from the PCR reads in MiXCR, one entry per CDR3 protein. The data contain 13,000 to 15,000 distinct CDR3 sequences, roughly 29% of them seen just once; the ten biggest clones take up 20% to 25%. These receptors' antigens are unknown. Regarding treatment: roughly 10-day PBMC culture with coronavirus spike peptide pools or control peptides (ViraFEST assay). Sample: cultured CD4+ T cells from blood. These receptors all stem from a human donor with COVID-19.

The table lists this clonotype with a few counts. The CDR3 DNA follows: TGTGCCAGCAGCAAGGGGGTGATCCGCAATCAGCCCCAGCATTTT. This encodes CASSKGVIRNQPQHF. The V and J genes are TRBV27 and TRBJ1-5; perhaps TRBD1 as D (6 bases). V shed 6 bases and J shed 2 bases, with 14 bases lying between them. CDR3 size: 15 residues. The V gene's germline CDR1 is MNHEY and CDR2 SMNVEV (reference sequence).

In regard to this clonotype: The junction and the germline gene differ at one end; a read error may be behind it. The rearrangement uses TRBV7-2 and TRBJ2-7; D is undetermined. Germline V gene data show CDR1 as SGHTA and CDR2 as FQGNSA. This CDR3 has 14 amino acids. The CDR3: CAGSPEYSSYEQYF. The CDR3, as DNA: TGTGCCGGCAGCCCCGAATACTCCAGCTACGAGCAGTACTTC.

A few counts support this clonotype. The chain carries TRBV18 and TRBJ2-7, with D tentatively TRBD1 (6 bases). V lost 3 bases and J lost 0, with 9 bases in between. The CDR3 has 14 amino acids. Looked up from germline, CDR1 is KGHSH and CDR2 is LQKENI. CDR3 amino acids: CASSPGTLSYEQYF. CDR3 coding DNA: TGTGCCAGCTCACCTGGGACACTCTCCTACGAGCAGTACTTC.

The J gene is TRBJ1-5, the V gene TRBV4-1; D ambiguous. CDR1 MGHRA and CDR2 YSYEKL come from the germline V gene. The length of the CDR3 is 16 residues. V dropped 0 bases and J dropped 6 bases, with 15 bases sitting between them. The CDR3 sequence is CASSQEGSGLGQPQHF. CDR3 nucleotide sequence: TGCGCCAGCAGCCAAGAGGGGTCTGGGCTCGGTCAGCCCCAGCATTTT.

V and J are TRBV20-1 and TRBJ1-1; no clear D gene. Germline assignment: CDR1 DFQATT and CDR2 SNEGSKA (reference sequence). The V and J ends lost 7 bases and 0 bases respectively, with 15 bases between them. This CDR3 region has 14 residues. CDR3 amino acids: CSVPARGMNTEAFF. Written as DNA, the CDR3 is TGCAGTGTCCCAGCGCGAGGGATGAACACTGAAGCTTTCTTT.

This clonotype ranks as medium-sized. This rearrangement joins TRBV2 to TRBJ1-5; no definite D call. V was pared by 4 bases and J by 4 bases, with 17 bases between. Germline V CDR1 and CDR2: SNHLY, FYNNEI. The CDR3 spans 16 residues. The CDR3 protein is CASSGVPDYLNQPQHF. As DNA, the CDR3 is TGTGCCAGCAGTGGGGTTCCGGACTACTTAAATCAGCCCCAGCATTTT.

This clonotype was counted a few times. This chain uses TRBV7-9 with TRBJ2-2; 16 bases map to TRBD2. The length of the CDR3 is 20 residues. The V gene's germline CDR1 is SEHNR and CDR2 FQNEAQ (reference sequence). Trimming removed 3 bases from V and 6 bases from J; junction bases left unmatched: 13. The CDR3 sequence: CASSFTGTSGGATGAGELFF. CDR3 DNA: TGTGCCAGCAGCTTCACCGGGACTAGCGGGGGGGCTACGGGGGCCGGGGAGCTGTTTTTT.

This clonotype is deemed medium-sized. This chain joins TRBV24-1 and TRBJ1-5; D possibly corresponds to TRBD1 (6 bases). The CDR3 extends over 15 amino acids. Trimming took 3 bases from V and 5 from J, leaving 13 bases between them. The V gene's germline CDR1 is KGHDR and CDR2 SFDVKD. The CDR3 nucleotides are TGTGCCACCAGTGATCTCGGTGAGGGGGATCAGCCCCAGCATTTT. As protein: CATSDLGEGDQPQHF.

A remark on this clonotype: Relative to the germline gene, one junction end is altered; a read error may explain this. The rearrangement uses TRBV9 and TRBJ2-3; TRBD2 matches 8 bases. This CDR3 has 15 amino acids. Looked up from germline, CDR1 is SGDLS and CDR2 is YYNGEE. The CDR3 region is CASSVGLAGTDTQYF. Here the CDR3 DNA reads TGTGCCAGCAGCGTTGGACTAGCTGGCACCGATACGCAGTATTTT.

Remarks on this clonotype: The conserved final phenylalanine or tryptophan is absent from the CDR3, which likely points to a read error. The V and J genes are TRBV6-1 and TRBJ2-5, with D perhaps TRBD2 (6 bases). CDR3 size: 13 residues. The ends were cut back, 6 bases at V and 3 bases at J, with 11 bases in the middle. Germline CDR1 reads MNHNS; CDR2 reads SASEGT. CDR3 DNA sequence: TGTGCCAGCAGCGGAGGGTTAAAAGAGACCCAGTACCTC. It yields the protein CASSGGLKETQYL.

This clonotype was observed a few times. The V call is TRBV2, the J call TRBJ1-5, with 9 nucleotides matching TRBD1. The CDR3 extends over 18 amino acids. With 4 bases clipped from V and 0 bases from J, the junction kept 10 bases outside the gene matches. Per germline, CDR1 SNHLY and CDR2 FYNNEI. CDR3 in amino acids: CASSGQGGGKDSNQPQHF. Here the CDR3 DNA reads TGTGCCAGCAGTGGACAGGGGGGCGGAAAGGATAGCAATCAGCCCCAGCATTTT. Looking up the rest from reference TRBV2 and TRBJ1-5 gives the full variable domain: EPEVTQTPSHQVTQMGQEVILRCVPISNHLYFYWYRQILGQKVEFLVSFYNNEISEKSEIFDDQFSVERPDGSNFTLKIRSTKLEDSAMYFCASSGQGGGKDSNQPQHFGDGTRLSIL.

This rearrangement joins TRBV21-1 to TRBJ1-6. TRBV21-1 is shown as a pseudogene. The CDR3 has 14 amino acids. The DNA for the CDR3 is TGTGCCAGCAGCAAAGACAACTATAATTCACCCCTCCACTTT. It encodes CASSKDNYNSPLHF.

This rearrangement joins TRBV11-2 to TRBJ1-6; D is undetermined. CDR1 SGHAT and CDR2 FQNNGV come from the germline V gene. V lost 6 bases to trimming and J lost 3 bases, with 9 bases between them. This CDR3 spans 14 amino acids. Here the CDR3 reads CASRSEGYNSPLHF. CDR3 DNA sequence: TGTGCCAGCAGGTCGGAAGGCTATAATTCACCCCTCCACTTT.

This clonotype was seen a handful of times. The CDR3, as DNA: TGTGCCAGCAGCCCCCCGGTGGACAGCATGAACACTGAAGCTTTCTTT. Protein product: CASSPPVDSMNTEAFF. The chain has TRBV21-1 and TRBJ1-1; the DNA was not used to check the table's D call, TRBD1. TRBV21-1 is reported as a pseudogene. This CDR3 contains 16 residues.

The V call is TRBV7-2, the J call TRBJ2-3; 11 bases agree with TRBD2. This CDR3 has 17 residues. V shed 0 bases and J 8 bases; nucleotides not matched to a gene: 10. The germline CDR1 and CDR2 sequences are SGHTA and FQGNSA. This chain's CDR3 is CASSLAAVAGGQVTQYF. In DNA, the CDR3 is TGTGCCAGCAGCTTAGCAGCAGTAGCGGGGGGGCAAGTTACGCAGTATTTT.

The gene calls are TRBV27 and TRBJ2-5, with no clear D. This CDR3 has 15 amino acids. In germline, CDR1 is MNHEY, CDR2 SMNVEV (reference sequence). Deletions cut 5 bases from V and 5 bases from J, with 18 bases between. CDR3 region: CASSNNLGLGETQYF. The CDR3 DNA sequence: TGTGCCAGCAGTAATAACCTAGGGCTTGGGGAGACCCAGTACTTC.

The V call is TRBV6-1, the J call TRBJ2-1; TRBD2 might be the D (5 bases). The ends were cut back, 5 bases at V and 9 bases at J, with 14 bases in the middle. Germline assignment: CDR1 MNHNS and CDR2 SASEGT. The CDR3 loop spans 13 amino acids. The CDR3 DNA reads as TGTGCCAGCAGTCCGCCGGCTAGCAGTGAGCAGTTCTTC. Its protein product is CASSPPASSEQFF.

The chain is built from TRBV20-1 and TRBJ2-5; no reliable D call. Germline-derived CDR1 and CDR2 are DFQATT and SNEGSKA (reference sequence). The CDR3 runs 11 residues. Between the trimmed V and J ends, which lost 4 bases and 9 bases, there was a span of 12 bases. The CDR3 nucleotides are TGCAGTGCTACTGCGAAGGTGGCCCAGTACTTC. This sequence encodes CSATAKVAQYF.

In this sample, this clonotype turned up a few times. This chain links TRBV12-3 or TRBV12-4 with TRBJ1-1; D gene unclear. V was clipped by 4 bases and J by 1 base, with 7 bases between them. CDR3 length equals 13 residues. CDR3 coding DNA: TGTGCCAGCAGTTCCACATGGAACACTGAAGCTTTCTTT. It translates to CASSSTWNTEAFF.

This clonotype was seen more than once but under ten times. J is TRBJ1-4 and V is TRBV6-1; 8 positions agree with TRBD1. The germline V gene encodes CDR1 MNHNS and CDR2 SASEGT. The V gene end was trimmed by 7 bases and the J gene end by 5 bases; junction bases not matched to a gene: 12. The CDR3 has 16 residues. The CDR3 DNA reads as TGTGCCAGCACCCCGGGACAGGAAGGTAGGAATGAAAAACTGTTTTTT. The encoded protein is CASTPGQEGRNEKLFF.

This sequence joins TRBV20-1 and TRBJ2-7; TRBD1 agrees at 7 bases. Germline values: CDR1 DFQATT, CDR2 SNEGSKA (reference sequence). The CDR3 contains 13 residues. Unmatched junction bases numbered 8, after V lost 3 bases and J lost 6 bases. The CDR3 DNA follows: TGCAGTGCTAGGGTACAGGGGATCGGCGAGCAGTACTTC. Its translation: CSARVQGIGEQYF.

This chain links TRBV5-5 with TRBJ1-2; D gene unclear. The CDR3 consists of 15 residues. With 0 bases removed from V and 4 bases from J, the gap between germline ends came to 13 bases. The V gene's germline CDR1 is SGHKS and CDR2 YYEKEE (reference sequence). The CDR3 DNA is TGTGCCAGCAGCTTGGAATGGGCCCTAGGCTATGGCTACACCTTC. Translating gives CASSLEWALGYGYTF.

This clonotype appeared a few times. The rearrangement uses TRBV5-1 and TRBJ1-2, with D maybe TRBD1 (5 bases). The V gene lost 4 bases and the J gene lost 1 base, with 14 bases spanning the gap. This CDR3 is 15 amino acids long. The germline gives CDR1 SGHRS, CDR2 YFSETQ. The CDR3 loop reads CASSTGDGRNYGYTF. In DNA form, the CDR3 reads TGCGCCAGCAGCACCGGGGACGGGCGTAACTATGGCTACACCTTC.

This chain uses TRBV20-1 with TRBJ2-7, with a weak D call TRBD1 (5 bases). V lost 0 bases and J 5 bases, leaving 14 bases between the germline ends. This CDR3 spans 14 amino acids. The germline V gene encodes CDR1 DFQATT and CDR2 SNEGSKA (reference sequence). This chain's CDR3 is CSARDPKGKDEQYF. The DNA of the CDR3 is TGCAGTGCTAGAGATCCGAAGGGGAAAGACGAGCAGTACTTC.

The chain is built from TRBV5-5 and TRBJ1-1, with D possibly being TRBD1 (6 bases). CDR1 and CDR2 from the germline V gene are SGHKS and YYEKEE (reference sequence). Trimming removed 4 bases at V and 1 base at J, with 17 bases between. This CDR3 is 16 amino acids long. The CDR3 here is CASSPSGQRTNTEAFF. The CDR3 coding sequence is TGTGCCAGCAGCCCATCTGGACAGCGAACGAACACTGAAGCTTTCTTT. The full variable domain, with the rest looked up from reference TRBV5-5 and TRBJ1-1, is DAGVTQSPTHLIKTRGQQVTLRCSPISGHKSVSWYQQVLGQGPQFIFQYYEKEERGRGNFPDRFSARQFPNYSSELNVNALLLGDSALYLCASSPSGQRTNTEAFFGQGTRLTVV.

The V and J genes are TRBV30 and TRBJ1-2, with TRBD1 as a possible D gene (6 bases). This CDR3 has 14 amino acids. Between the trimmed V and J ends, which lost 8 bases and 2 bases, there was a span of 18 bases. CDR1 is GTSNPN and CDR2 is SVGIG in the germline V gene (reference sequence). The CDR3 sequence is CARMVGQGNYGYTF. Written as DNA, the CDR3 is TGTGCCCGGATGGTTGGCCAGGGGAACTATGGCTACACCTTC.

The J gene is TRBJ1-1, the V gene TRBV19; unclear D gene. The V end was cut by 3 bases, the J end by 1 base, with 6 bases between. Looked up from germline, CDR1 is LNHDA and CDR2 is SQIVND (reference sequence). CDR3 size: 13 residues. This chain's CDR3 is CASSIFGNTEAFF. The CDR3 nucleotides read TGTGCCAGTAGTATCTTTGGGAACACTGAAGCTTTCTTT.

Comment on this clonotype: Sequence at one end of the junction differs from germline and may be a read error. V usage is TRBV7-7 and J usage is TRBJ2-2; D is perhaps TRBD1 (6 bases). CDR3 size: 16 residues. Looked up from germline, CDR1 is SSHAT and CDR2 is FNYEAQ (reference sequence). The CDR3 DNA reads TGTGCTAGCAGCTTAGTGGCAGGACAGCAAACCGGGGAGCTGTTTTTT. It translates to CASSLVAGQQTGELFF.

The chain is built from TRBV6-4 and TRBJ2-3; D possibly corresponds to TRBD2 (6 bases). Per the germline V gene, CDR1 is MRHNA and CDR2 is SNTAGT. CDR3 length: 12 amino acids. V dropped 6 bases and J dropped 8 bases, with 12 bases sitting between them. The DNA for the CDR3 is TGTGCCAGCAGCGCGGGGTGGGGTACGCAGTATTTT. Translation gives CASSAGWGTQYF.

The CDR3 DNA follows: TGTGCCAGCAGCCCAAAGAAAAGGGTAGAATTAGGAGCTTTCTTT. Translating it yields CASSPKKRVELGAFF. The rearrangement joins TRBV7-9 to TRBJ1-1; no reliable D call. V was clipped by 5 bases and J by 10 bases, with 23 bases between them. Germline lookup yields CDR1 SEHNR and CDR2 FQNEAQ (reference sequence). The CDR3 runs to 15 residues.